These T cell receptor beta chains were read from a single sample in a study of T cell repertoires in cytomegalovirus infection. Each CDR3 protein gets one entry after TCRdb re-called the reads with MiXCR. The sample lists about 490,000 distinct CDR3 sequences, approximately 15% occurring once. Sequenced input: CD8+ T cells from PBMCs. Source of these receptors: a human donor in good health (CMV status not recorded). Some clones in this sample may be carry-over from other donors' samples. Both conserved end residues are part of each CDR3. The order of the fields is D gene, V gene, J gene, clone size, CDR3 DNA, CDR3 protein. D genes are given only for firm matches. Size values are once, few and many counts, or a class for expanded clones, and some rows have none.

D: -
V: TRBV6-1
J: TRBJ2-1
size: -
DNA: TGTGCCAGCAGACAGGTCTACAATGAGCAGTTCTTC
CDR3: CASRQVYNEQFF

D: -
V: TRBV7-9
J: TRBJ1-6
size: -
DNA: TGTGCCAGCAGCCACGCCAATTCACCCCTCCACTTT
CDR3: CASSHANSPLHF

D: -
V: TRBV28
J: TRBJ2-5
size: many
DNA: TGTGCCAGCACGGCGGCAGGAGAGACCCAGTACTTC
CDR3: CASTAAGETQYF

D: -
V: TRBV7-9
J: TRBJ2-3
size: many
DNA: TGTGCCAGCAGCTTAGGGTCTCGGGGAACAGATACGCAGTATTTT
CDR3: CASSLGSRGTDTQYF

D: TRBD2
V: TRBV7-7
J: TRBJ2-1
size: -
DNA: TGTGCTAGCAGCGTAGATCAACTAGCGGGCCTCAATGAGCAGTTCTTC
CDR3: CASSVDQLAGLNEQFF

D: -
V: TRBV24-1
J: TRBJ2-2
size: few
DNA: TGTGCCACCAGTGACCCGGACGTGGGTTACGGGGAGCTGTTTTTT
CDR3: CATSDPDVGYGELFF

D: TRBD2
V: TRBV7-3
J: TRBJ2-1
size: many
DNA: TGTGCCAGCAGCCCCCGGAGTAGCGGGAGCCCTGAGCAGTTCTTC
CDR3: CASSPRSSGSPEQFF

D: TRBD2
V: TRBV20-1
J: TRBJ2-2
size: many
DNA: TGCAGTGCCGAGCGAGCGGGGGTAGGGACCGGGGAGCTGTTTTTT
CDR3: CSAERAGVGTGELFF

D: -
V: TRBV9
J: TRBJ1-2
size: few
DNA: TGTGCCAGCAGCGTAGACCGGCCGGGAGCTGGTGGCTACACCTTC
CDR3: CASSVDRPGAGGYTF

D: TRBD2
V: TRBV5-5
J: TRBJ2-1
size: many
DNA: TGTGCCAGCAGCTTGAGGTCTAGCGGGGGGGCAAGTGAGCAGTTCTTC
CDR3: CASSLRSSGGASEQFF

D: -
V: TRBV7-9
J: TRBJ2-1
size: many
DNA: TGTGCCAGCAGCCCCCTAGGGGGCTCCTACAATGAGCAGTTCTTC
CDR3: CASSPLGGSYNEQFF

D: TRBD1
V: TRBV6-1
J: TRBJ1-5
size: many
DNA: TGTGCCAGCAGGAACCCGACAGGGAAGCTAGCTAGCAATCAGCCCCAGCATTTT
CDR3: CASRNPTGKLASNQPQHF

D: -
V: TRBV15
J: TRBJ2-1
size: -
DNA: TGTGCCACCAGCAGAGATCGGAGTTTACACAATGAGCAGTTCTTC
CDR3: CATSRDRSLHNEQFF

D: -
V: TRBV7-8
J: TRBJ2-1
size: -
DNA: TGTGCAAGCGTACCCCCTTCGATAGCAGGGCCCGATGATCAGTTCTTC
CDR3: CASVPPSIAGPDDQFF

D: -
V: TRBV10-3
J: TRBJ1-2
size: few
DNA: TGTGCCATCAGGGCCCCCAATGGCTACACCTTC
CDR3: CAIRAPNGYTF

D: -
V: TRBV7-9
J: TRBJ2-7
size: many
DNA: TGTGCCAGCAGCTTAGGCGGACTTTACGAGCAGTACTTC
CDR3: CASSLGGLYEQYF

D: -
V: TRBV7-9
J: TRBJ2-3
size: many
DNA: TGTGCCAGCAGCTTCCCTTGGGGGGGACAACGGGATACGCAGTATTTT
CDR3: CASSFPWGGQRDTQYF

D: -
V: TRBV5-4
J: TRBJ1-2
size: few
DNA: TGTGCCAGCAGTACCAGCAACAGGGCGGGCGGCTACACCTTC
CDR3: CASSTSNRAGGYTF

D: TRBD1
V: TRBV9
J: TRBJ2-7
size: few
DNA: TGTGCCAGCAGCGCCGGGGACAGTCGAAGCTCCTACGAGCAGTACTTC
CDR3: CASSAGDSRSSYEQYF

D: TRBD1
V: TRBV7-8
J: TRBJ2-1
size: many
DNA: TGTGCCAGCAGCTTCCTACAGGGGAGTGAGCAGTTCTTC
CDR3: CASSFLQGSEQFF

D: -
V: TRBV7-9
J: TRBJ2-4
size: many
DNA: TGTGCCAGCAGCACCTCAACTACACTAGCCAAAAACATTCAGTACTTC
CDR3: CASSTSTTLAKNIQYF

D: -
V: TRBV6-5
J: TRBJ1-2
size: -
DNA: TGTGCCAGCAGAAGTAGGGGCGCAGGGTATGGCTACACCTTC
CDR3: CASRSRGAGYGYTF

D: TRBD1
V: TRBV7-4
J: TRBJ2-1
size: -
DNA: TGTGCCAGAAGCTTAGACAGGGTTGGAGGTAATGAGCATTTCTTC
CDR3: CARSLDRVGGNEHFF

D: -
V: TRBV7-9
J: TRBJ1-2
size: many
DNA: TGTGCCAGCAGCTTAGTTGACAGGACGGCTTATGGCTACACCTTC
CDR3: CASSLVDRTAYGYTF

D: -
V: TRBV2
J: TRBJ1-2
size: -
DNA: TGTGTCTCCCCCGAGGGTCTCGGTGGCTACACCTTC
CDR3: CVSPEGLGGYTF

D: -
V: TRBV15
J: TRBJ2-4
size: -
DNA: TGTGCCACCAGCAGAGATCTTGGCCAACGAGAGGCCAAAAACATTCAGTACTTC
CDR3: CATSRDLGQREAKNIQYF

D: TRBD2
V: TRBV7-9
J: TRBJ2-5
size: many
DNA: TGTGCCAGCAGCAAGGGACTAGCGGAGTCCCAGTACTTC
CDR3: CASSKGLAESQYF

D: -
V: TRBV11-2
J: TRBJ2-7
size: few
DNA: TGTGCCAGCAGCTTAGGGCCAATCTACGAGCAGTACTTC
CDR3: CASSLGPIYEQYF

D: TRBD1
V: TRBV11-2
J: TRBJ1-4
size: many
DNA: TGTGCCAGCAGCTTAGGCGACAGGGGATCAGGGGAAAAACTGTTTTTT
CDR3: CASSLGDRGSGEKLFF

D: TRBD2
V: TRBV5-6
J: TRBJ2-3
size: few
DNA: TGTGCCAGCAGCTTGAAACTAGCGGGGCCAGATACGCAGTATTTT
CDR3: CASSLKLAGPDTQYF

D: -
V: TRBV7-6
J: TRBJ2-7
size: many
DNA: TGTGCCAGCAGCTTAGCGGGTTACCTAAGCTCCTACGAGCAGTACTTC
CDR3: CASSLAGYLSSYEQYF

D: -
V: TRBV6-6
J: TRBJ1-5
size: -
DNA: TGTGCCAGCAGTGACCCACTCCTGCGGCGGCAGCCCCAGCATTTT
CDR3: CASSDPLLRRQPQHF

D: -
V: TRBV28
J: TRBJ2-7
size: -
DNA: TGTGCCAGCAGTTTATGGGGGCAGGGTGGGCTCGAGCAGTACTTC
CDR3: CASSLWGQGGLEQYF

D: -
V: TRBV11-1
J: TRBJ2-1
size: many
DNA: TGTGCCAGCAGCCTGGGGGCGAGGGAGGGAAGTAATGAGCAGTTCTTC
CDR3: CASSLGAREGSNEQFF

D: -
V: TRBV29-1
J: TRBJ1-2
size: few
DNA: TGCAGCGTTGAGGTCTCCCTTAACTATGGCTACACCTTC
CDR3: CSVEVSLNYGYTF

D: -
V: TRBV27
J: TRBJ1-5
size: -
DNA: TGTGCCAGCAGACAGGGACATACGAATCAGCCCCAGCATTTT
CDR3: CASRQGHTNQPQHF

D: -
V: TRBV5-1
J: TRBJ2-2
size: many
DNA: TGCGCCAGCAGCTTGGTTGTGTGGCGGGACGCGAACACCGGGGAGCTGTTTTTT
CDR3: CASSLVVWRDANTGELFF

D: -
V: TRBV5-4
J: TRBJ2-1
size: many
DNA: TGTGCCAGCAGCTCACCGGGCTCAGGGAGAGGTGAGCAGTTCTTC
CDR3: CASSSPGSGRGEQFF

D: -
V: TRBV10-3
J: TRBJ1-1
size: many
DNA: TGTGCCATCAGTGACAGGGGTGGGAACACTGAAGCTTTCTTT
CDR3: CAISDRGGNTEAFF

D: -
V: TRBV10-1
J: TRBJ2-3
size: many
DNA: TGCGCCAGCAGTGAGTCGGCGCTCGGAGGTACAGATACGCAGTATTTT
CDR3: CASSESALGGTDTQYF

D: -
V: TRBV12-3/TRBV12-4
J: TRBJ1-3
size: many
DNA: TGTGCCAGCAGTCTCACCTGGGCAGGGGAAATCACCATATATTTT
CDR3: CASSLTWAGEITIYF

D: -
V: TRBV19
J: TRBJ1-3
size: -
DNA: TGTGCCAGTAGTATCGACCGGAGCTCTGGAAACACCATATATTTT
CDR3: CASSIDRSSGNTIYF

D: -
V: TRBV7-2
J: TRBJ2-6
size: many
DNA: TGTGCCAGCAGCCAGGGAGGTCCGTTCTCTGGGGCCAACGTCCTGACTTTC
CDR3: CASSQGGPFSGANVLTF

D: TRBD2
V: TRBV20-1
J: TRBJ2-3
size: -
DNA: TGCAGTGCTACCCCCGCGACTAGCGGGGGGGCTGAAGATACGCAGTATTTT
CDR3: CSATPATSGGAEDTQYF

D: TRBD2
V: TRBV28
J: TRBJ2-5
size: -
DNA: TGTGCCAGCAGTTTGGCCCGGACTAGACAAGAGACCCAGTACTTC
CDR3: CASSLARTRQETQYF